The 29 T cell receptor beta chains presented below share a single source sample, sequenced in a study of memory CD4+ T cells and cytomegalovirus serostatus. Repertoires were generated with immunoSEQ multiplex PCR, while TCRdb's copy carries only in-frame clones and drops some. The table lists 46,000 or so clones, around 78% of them singletons. The sort gate was single viable CD3+CD4+CD8-CD45RO+ cells for memory CD4+ T cells. Sequenced sample: memory CD4+ T cells from blood. These receptors came from an adult in good health and CMV-seronegative.

In nucleotides, the CDR3 is TGTGCCAGCAGCCTCATCACACGGTTGGGAGACAGGTTAACCTATGGCTACACCTTC. It specifies CASSLITRLGDRLTYGYTF. The V and J genes are TRBV11-2 and TRBJ1-2; D may be TRBD1 (6 bases). The CDR3 has 19 amino acids. Per the germline V gene, CDR1 is SGHAT and CDR2 is FQNNGV. V was cut by 5 bases and J by 4 bases, with 29 bases left in between.

The V and J genes are TRBV7-9 and TRBJ2-7, with 10 bases fitting TRBD1. CDR1 and CDR2 (germline): SEHNR, FQNEAQ (reference sequence). The CDR3 is 16 amino acids. The J segment lost 7 bases and the V segment lost 2 bases, leaving 11 bases of the junction unmatched. In DNA, the CDR3 is TGTGCCAGCAGCTTATGGATCAGACAGGGGGCAAAAGAGCAGTACTTC. It is translated as CASSLWIRQGAKEQYF. Using reference TRBV7-9 and TRBJ2-7 for the parts outside the CDR3, the full variable domain is DTGVSQNPRHKITKRGQNVTFRCDPISEHNRLYWYRQTLGQGPEFLTYFQNEAQLEKSRLLSDRFSAERPKGSFSTLEIQRTEQGDSAMYLCASSLWIRQGAKEQYFGPGTRLTVT.

This chain links TRBV7-6 with TRBJ2-3; no clear D gene. V shed 8 bases and J shed 0 bases, with 18 bases lying between them. Per the germline V gene, CDR1 is SGHVS and CDR2 is FNYEAQ. CDR3 length: 16 residues. The CDR3 sequence is CASSSRPLASTDTQYF. The CDR3 DNA is TGTGCCAGCTCTTCCAGGCCTCTCGCTAGCACAGATACGCAGTATTTT.

This clone was seen only a few times. This rearrangement joins TRBV18 to TRBJ2-2; 9 bases agree with TRBD2. The germline gives CDR1 KGHSH, CDR2 LQKENI. V was clipped by 3 bases and J by 5 bases; unmatched bases: 7. The CDR3 is 16 amino acids. Here the CDR3 reads CASSPGLAGGTGELFF. In DNA, the CDR3 is TGTGCCAGCTCACCGGGACTAGCAGGTGGGACCGGGGAGCTGTTTTTT.

The chain joins TRBV6-6 to TRBJ2-3; the D gene is possibly TRBD1 (6 bases). Trimming cost V 0 bases and J 0 bases, with 7 bases left between them. This CDR3 comprises 15 residues. Germline V gene lookup returns CDR1 MNHNY and CDR2 SVGAGI (reference sequence). The CDR3 sequence is CASSYSTGSTDTQYF. Here the CDR3 DNA reads TGTGCCAGCAGTTACTCGACAGGTAGCACAGATACGCAGTATTTT.

This chain joins TRBV10-2 and TRBJ1-4; the D is unclear. Trimming removed 7 bases from V and 4 bases from J, with 13 bases in between. Germline assignment: CDR1 WSHSY and CDR2 SAAADI. The CDR3 covers 14 residues. The CDR3 DNA sequence: TGCGCCAGCAACGACAAGGGAGGTAATGAAAAACTGTTTTTT. Its protein product is CASNDKGGNEKLFF.

By share of the sample, this clone is medium-sized (0.01 to 0.1%). This chain joins TRBV14 and TRBJ1-6; D unclear. V lost 3 bases to trimming and J lost 7 bases, with 7 bases between them. The CDR3 contains 13 residues. Germline values: CDR1 SGHDN, CDR2 FVKESK. The CDR3 bases are TGTGCCAGCAGCCAGGCGAGGAATTCACCCCTCCACTTT. Its translation is CASSQARNSPLHF.

The V gene is TRBV7-9, the J gene TRBJ1-4, with D perhaps matching TRBD1 (5 bases). CDR1 and CDR2 (germline): SEHNR, FQNEAQ (reference sequence). The CDR3 length is 13 residues. The V end was cut by 6 bases, the J end by 8 bases, with 13 bases between. CDR3 DNA sequence: TGTGCCAGCAGTTTGGGGACGGGGGAAAAACTGTTTTTT. Translation: CASSLGTGEKLFF.

This clone was detected only a few times. The chain is built from TRBV6-5 and TRBJ1-1; D is unclear. CDR1 is MNHEY, CDR2 SVGAGI, per germline. Trimming removed 5 bases at V and 7 bases at J, with 14 bases between. CDR3 length: 13 residues. CDR3 residues: CASSLIGLSEAFF. DNA for the CDR3: TGTGCCAGCAGTCTAATAGGTCTGAGTGAAGCTTTCTTT.

This chain uses TRBV20-1 with TRBJ1-1; unclear D gene. V lost 4 bases and J lost 5, with 8 bases in between. From germline, CDR1 is DFQATT and CDR2 SNEGSKA (reference sequence). CDR3 size: 11 residues. CDR3 in amino acids: CSAKTRTEAFF. The CDR3 region has the DNA TGCAGTGCTAAAACTAGAACTGAAGCTTTCTTT.

The chain recombines TRBV18 with TRBJ1-1; 8 nucleotides align to TRBD1. CDR3 length: 16 residues. Germline CDR1 is KGHSH and CDR2 is LQKENI. V gave up 3 bases and J gave up 1 base; unmatched junction bases: 7. The CDR3 protein is CASSPYLQGANTEAFF. DNA for the CDR3: TGTGCCAGCTCACCTTACCTGCAGGGGGCGAACACTGAAGCTTTCTTT.

The chain couples TRBV7-6 to TRBJ2-7, with TRBD1 as a possible D gene (5 bases). Germline values: CDR1 SGHVS, CDR2 FNYEAQ. This CDR3 is 14 amino acids long. The ends were cut back, 5 bases at V and 3 bases at J, with 14 bases in the middle. The CDR3 nucleotides are TGTGCCAGCAGCCCCCGAACAGGCGACTACGAGCAGTACTTC. It specifies CASSPRTGDYEQYF.

The chain links TRBV6-1 to TRBJ2-7; D is perhaps TRBD1 (6 bases). Germline V gene data show CDR1 as MNHNS and CDR2 as SASEGT. The CDR3 is made up of 13 amino acids. Deletions cut 10 bases from V and 4 bases from J, with 17 bases between. In nucleotides, the CDR3 is TGTGCCACCTACAGGGTCTCTCCGTACGAGCAGTACTTC. Its protein is CATYRVSPYEQYF.

V usage is TRBV19 and J usage is TRBJ1-5, with D possibly matching TRBD1 (6 bases). This CDR3 is built from 15 residues. Trimming took off 5 bases at V and 3 bases at J, with 14 bases between the two ends. Germline CDR1 reads LNHDA; CDR2 reads SQIVND (reference sequence). This CDR3 reads CASSPGARANQPQHF. Written as DNA, the CDR3 is TGTGCCAGTAGTCCAGGGGCAAGGGCCAATCAGCCCCAGCATTTT.

This clone was seen more than once but under ten times. CDR3 sequence reads: CASSVEGGVRSPLHF. The DNA of the CDR3 is TGTGCCAGCAGCGTAGAAGGAGGGGTGAGATCACCCCTCCACTTT. This rearrangement joins TRBV9 to TRBJ1-6, with D possibly matching TRBD1 (5 bases). Germline CDR1 reads SGDLS; CDR2 reads YYNGEE. The CDR3 extends over 15 amino acids. With 0 bases removed from V and 10 bases from J, the gap between germline ends came to 14 bases. Full variable domain (missing parts from reference TRBV9 and TRBJ1-6): DSGVTQTPKHLITATGQRVTLRCSPRSGDLSVYWYQQSLDQGLQFLIQYYNGEERAKGNILERFSAQQFPDLHSELNLSSLELGDSALYFCASSVEGGVRSPLHFGNGTRLTVT.

The chain has TRBV11-3 and TRBJ2-7; the D gene is possibly TRBD1 (5 bases). This CDR3 contains 15 residues. Trimming took 1 base from V and 2 from J, leaving 12 bases between them. The germline CDR1 and CDR2 sequences are SGHNT and YENEEA. The CDR3 region has the DNA TGTGCCAGCAGCTTAGCATACCACAGGACCTACGAGCAGTACTTC. It encodes CASSLAYHRTYEQYF.

This clone is medium-sized (0.01 to 0.1%) in the sample. The chain is built from TRBV19 and TRBJ2-7; 8 positions match TRBD1. J lost 5 bases, V lost 3 bases, and 6 bases had no gene match. The CDR3 runs 14 residues. Germline V lookup: CDR1 LNHDA, CDR2 SQIVND (reference sequence). CDR3 in amino acids: CASSMTGVVNEQYF. The CDR3 DNA reads TGTGCCAGTAGTATGACAGGGGTAGTAAACGAGCAGTACTTC.

The rearrangement uses TRBV30 and TRBJ1-4; D is perhaps TRBD1 (5 bases). This CDR3 spans 13 amino acids. Trimming cost V 7 bases and J 2 bases, with 11 bases left between them. The germline V gene encodes CDR1 GTSNPN and CDR2 SVGIG (reference sequence). CDR3 coding DNA: TGTGCCTCGATCGGGGCGACTAATGAAAAACTGTTTTTT. Its protein is CASIGATNEKLFF.

This clone was counted a few times. V and J are TRBV27 and TRBJ2-7; D uncertain. Germline lookup yields CDR1 MNHEY and CDR2 SMNVEV (reference sequence). The V end lost 3 bases, the J end lost 2 bases, and 14 bases lay between the germline ends. The CDR3 spans 15 residues. The CDR3 protein is CASSFFVAGTYEQYF. CDR3 coding DNA: TGTGCCAGCAGTTTTTTTGTGGCAGGTACCTACGAGCAGTACTTC.

The rearrangement links TRBV10-3 to TRBJ1-1, with TRBD1 identical over 9 bases. Germline loops: CDR1 ENHRY, CDR2 SYGVKD. Unmatched junction bases numbered 6, after V lost 4 bases and J lost 0 bases. The CDR3 has 16 residues. CDR3 sequence reads: CAISGRQGGMNTEAFF. The CDR3 DNA is TGTGCCATCAGTGGCCGACAGGGGGGCATGAACACTGAAGCTTTCTTT.

V is TRBV20-1 and J is TRBJ1-4, with D tentatively TRBD1 (6 bases). The CDR3 has 11 residues. CDR1 DFQATT and CDR2 SNEGSKA come from the germline V gene (reference sequence). The CDR3 is CRAGVNEKLFF. CDR3 DNA: TGCCGCGCAGGGGTAAATGAAAAACTGTTTTTT.

This rearrangement joins TRBV19 to TRBJ2-1, with D unresolved. This CDR3 spans 13 amino acids. The germline V gene has CDR1 LNHDA and CDR2 SQIVND (reference sequence). V dropped 10 bases and J dropped 4 bases, with 14 bases sitting between them. CDR3 DNA sequence: TGTGCCACTAGGACCGGTCGGTACAATGAGCAGTTCTTC. It is translated as CATRTGRYNEQFF.

This chain connects TRBV28 to TRBJ1-5; TRBD1 matches at 7 bases. Trimming removed 7 bases from V and 2 bases from J; junction bases left unmatched: 5. Germline loops: CDR1 MDHEN, CDR2 SYDVKM. The CDR3 is made up of 14 amino acids. The CDR3 DNA sequence: TGTGCCAGCAAGAGGACAGGAGGCAATCAGCCCCAGCATTTT. As protein: CASKRTGGNQPQHF.

The chain carries TRBV25-1 and TRBJ2-7, with D possibly TRBD1 on 6 matching bases. This CDR3 spans 12 amino acids. CDR1 and CDR2 (germline): MGHDK, SYGVNS. The V and J ends lost 6 bases and 4 bases respectively, with 10 bases between them. CDR3 region: CASSHDRYEQYF. The CDR3 nucleotides are TGTGCCAGCAGCCACGACAGGTACGAGCAGTACTTC.

The chain links TRBV6-5 to TRBJ1-3, with D possibly TRBD1 on 6 matching bases. Germline V gene sequence: CDR1 MNHEY, CDR2 SVGAGI. This CDR3 has 16 amino acids. V was pared by 4 bases and J by 0 bases, with 13 bases between. CDR3 amino acids: CASSSDRLASGNTIYF. In nucleotides, the CDR3 is TGTGCCAGCAGTTCGGACAGATTGGCCTCTGGAAACACCATATATTTT.

The J gene is TRBJ1-1, the V gene TRBV12-5; D not certain. Trimming removed 7 bases at V and 1 base at J, with 13 bases between. The germline gives CDR1 LGHNT, CDR2 FRNRAP. The CDR3 covers 14 residues. The CDR3 region has the DNA TGTGCTAGTGCCCCCCCCACAGAGAACACTGAAGCTTTCTTT. Translation: CASAPPTENTEAFF.

This clone came up once. This specimen includes other DNA sequences encoding the same CDR3. The V gene is TRBV4-3, the J gene TRBJ1-1, with D possibly being TRBD1 (5 bases). Trimming cost V 3 bases and J 7 bases, with 18 bases left between them. The V gene's germline CDR1 is LGHNA and CDR2 YSLEER. CDR3 length: 15 amino acids. The CDR3 protein is CASSQDRGGLREAFF. The CDR3 region has the DNA TGCGCCAGCAGCCAGGATCGGGGGGGATTACGTGAAGCTTTCTTT.

The chain recombines TRBV2 with TRBJ2-7, with a weak D call TRBD2 (7 bases). This CDR3 has 11 amino acids. Germline V gene sequence: CDR1 SNHLY, CDR2 FYNNEI. V lost 11 bases and J 3 bases, leaving 11 bases between the germline ends. CDR3 nucleotide sequence: TGTGCCGGGAGGGGGGACTACGAGCAGTACTTC. It translates to CAGRGDYEQYF.

This clone was picked up a small number of times. V is TRBV18 and J is TRBJ2-2, with a possible D match to TRBD1 (6 bases). Trimming left V 5 bases short and J 5 bases short, with 9 bases between. The germline V gene has CDR1 KGHSH and CDR2 LQKENI. CDR3 length: 13 amino acids. The CDR3 spells CASSTQGTGELFF. As DNA, the CDR3 is TGTGCCAGCTCAACCCAGGGGACCGGGGAGCTGTTTTTT. Variable domain in full (rest from reference TRBV18 and TRBJ2-2): NAGVMQNPRHLVRRRGQEARLRCSPMKGHSHVYWYRQLPEEGLKFMVYLQKENIIDESGMPKERFSAEFPKEGPSILRIQQVVRGDSAAYFCASSTQGTGELFFGEGSRLTVL.